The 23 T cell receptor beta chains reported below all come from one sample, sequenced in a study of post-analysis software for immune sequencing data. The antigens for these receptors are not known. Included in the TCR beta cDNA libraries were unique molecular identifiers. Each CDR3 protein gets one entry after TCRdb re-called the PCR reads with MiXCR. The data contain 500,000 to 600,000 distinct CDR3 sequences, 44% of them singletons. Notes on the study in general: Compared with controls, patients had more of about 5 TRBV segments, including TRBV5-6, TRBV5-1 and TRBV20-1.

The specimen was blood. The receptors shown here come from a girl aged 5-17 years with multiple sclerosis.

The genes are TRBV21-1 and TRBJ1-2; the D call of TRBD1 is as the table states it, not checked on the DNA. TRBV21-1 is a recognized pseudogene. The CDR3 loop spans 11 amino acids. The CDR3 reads CATKPPPGYTF. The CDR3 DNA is TGTGCCACCAAGCCCCCCCCTGGCTACACCTTC.

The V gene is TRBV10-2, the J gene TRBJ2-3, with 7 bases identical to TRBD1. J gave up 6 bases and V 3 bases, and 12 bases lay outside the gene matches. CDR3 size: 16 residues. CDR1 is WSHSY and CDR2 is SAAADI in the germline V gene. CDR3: CASSDLGTATGDTQYF. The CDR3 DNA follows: TGCGCCAGCAGTGACCTCGGGACAGCGACTGGTGATACGCAGTATTTT.

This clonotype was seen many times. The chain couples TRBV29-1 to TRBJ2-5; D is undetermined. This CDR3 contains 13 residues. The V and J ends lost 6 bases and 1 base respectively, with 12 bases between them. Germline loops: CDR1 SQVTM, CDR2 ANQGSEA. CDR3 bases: TGCAGCGTCCCTCAGATACTCCAAGAGACCCAGTACTTC. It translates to CSVPQILQETQYF.

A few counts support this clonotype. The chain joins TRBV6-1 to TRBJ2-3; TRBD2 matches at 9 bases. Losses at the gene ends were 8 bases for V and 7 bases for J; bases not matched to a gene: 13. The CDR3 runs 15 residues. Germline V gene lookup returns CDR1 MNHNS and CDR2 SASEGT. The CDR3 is CASRRRREGQNTQYF. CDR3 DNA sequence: TGTGCCAGCCGGAGGCGGCGGGAGGGCCAGAATACGCAGTATTTT.

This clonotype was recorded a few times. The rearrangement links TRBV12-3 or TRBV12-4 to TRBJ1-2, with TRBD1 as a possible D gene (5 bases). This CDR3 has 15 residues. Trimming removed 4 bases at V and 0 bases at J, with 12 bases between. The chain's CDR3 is CASSSMAGTNYGYTF. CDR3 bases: TGTGCCAGCAGTTCCATGGCAGGGACTAACTATGGCTACACCTTC.

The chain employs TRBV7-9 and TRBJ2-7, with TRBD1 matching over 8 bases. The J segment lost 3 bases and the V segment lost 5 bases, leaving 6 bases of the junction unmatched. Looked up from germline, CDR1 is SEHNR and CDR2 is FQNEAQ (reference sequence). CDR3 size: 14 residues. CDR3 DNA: TGTGCCAGCAGCGGGGCAGGGGGCCACTACGAGCAGTACTTC. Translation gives CASSGAGGHYEQYF.

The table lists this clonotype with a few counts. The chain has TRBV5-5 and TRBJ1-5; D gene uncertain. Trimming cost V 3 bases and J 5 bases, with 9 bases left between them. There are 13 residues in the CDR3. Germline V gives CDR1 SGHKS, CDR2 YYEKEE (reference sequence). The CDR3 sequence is CASSSAPHQPQHF. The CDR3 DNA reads TGTGCCAGCAGCTCGGCTCCCCATCAGCCCCAGCATTTT.

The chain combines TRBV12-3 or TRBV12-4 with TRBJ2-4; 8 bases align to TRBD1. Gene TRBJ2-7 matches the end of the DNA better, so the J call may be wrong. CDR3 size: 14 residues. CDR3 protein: CASSHPNRGYEQYF. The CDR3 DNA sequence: TGTGCCAGCAGTCACCCTAACAGGGGGTACGAGCAGTACTTC.

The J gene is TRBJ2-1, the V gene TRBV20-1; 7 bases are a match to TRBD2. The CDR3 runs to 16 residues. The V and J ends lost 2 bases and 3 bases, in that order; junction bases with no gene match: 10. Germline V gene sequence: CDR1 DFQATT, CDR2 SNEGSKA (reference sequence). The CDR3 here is CSARPWASGVYNEQFF. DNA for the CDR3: TGCAGTGCTAGACCCTGGGCTAGCGGAGTCTACAATGAGCAGTTCTTC.

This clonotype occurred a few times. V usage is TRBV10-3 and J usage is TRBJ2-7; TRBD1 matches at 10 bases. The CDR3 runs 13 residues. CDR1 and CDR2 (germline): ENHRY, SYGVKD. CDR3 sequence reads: CAVSGTGAYEQYF. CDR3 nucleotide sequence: TGTGCGGTTTCCGGGACAGGGGCCTACGAGCAGTACTTC.

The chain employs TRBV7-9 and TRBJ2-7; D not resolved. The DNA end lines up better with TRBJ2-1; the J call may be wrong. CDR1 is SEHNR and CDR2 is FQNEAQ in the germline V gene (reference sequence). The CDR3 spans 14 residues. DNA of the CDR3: TGTGCCAGCAGCTGGAGAAAGGAAGTTACTGAGCAGTTCTTC. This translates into CASSWRKEVTEQFF.

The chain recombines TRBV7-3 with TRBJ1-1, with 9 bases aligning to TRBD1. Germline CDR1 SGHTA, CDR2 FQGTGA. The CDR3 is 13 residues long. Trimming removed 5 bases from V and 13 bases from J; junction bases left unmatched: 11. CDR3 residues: CASSLGTGLNVFF. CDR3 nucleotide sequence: TGTGCCAGCAGCCTCGGGACAGGGTTAAATGTTTTCTTT.

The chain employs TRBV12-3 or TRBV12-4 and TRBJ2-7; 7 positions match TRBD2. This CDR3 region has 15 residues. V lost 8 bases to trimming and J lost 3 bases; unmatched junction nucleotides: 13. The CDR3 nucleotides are TGTGCCAGCGCCCAATCCGGGACTAAGGGCTACGAGCAGTACTTC. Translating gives CASAQSGTKGYEQYF.

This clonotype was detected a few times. In nucleotides, the CDR3 is TGTGCCAGCAGCTTCGACAGATATGGCTACACCTTC. Translated: CASSFDRYGYTF. J is TRBJ1-2 and V is TRBV7-2, with D possibly matching TRBD1 (5 bases). The CDR3 contains 12 residues. Germline V gene data show CDR1 as SGHTA and CDR2 as FQGNSA. V was pared by 3 bases and J by 5 bases, with 7 bases between.

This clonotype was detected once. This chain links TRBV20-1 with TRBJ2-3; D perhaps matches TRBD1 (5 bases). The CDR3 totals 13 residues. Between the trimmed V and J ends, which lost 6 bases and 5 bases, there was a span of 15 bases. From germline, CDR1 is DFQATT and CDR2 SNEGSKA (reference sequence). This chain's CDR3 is CSAPDRTRDTQYF. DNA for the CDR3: TGCAGTGCCCCCGACCGGACAAGAGATACGCAGTATTTT.

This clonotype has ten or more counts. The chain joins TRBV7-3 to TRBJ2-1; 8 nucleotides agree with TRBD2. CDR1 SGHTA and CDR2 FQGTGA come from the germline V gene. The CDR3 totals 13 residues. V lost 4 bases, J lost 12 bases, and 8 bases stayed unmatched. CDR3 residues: CASSSLRGGPQFF. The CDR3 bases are TGTGCCAGCAGCTCCCTCCGGGGGGGACCGCAGTTCTTC. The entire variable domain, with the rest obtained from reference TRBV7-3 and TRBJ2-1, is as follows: GAGVSQTPSNKVTEKGKYVELRCDPISGHTALYWYRQSLGQGPEFLIYFQGTGAADDSGLPNDRFFAVRPEGSVSTLKIQRTERGDSAVYLCASSSLRGGPQFFGPGTRLTVL.

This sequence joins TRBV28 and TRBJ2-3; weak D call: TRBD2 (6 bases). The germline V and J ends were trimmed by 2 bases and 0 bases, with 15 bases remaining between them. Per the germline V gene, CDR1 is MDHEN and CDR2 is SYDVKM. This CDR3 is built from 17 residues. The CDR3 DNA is TGTGCCAGCAGTTTAGAGCTGCTGGGGACTAGCACAGATACGCAGTATTTT. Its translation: CASSLELLGTSTDTQYF.

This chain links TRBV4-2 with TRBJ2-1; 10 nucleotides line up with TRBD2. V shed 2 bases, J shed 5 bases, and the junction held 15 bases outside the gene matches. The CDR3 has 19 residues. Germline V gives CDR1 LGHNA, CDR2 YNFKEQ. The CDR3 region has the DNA TGTGCCAGCAGCCAACTTCCCGCCCCAGCGGGAGGGCGGAACAATGAGCAGTTCTTC. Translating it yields CASSQLPAPAGGRNNEQFF.

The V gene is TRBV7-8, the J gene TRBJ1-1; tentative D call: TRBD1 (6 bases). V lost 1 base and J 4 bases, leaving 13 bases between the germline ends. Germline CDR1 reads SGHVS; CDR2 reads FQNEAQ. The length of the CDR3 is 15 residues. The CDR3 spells CASSLGGLLVTEAFF. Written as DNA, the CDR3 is TGTGCCAGCAGCTTAGGGGGGCTCCTGGTCACTGAAGCTTTCTTT.

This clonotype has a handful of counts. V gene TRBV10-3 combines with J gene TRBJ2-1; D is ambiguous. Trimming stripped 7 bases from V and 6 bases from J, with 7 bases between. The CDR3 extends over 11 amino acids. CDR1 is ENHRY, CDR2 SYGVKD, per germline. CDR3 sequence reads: CAIKTANEQFF. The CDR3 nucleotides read TGTGCCATCAAGACGGCCAATGAGCAGTTCTTC.

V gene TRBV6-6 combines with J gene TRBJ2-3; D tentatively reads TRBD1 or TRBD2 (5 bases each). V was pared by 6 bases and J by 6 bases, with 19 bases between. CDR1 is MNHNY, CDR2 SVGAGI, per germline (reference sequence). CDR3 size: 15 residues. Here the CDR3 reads CASSLTRGSGDTQYF. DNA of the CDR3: TGTGCCAGCAGCCTAACTAGGGGCTCAGGGGATACGCAGTATTTT.

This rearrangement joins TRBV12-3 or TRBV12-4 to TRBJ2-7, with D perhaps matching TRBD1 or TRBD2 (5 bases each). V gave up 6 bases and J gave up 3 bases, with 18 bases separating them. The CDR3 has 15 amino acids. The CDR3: CASSRDVTLVYEQYF. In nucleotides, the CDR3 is TGTGCCAGCAGCCGGGACGTAACCCTCGTCTACGAGCAGTACTTC.

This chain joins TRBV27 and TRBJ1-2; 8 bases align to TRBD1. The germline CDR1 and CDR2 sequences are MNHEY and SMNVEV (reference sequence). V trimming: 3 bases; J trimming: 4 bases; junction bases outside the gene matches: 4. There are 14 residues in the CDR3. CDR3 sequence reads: CASSFTGTGYGYTF. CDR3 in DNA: TGTGCCAGCAGTTTTACCGGGACAGGCTATGGCTACACCTTC.